This T cell receptor (beta chain) was sequenced in a study of CXCR3-negative and CXCR3-positive naive CD8 T cells. About the research overall: Cumulative TRB read yield was about 140 million, averaging about 1.5 +/- 0.3 million per library.

UMI-labeled TRB cDNA libraries were prepared by 5' RACE. From its re-call of the 5' RACE reads, TCRdb lists each CDR3 protein once, without DNA. The ten most abundant clones cover 0.82% of a sample with 85,000 to 90,000 distinct CDR3 sequences. Overall study results and limits: Whereas memory cells differed, naive CXCR3-negative and CXCR3-positive cells shared similar TRBV-TRBJ usage. Naive cells that were CXCR3-positive had more hydrophobic TRB CDR3s (compared with CXCR3-negative naive cells). The naive subsets expressed comparable surface CD5, and the authors inferred TCR strength from TRB CDR3 properties.

By phenotype, naive CD8+ T cells were CD45RO-CCR7+CD27+CD95-. Comment on this clonotype: Its antigen is not identified.

The CDR3 loop spans 16 amino acids. Germline V gives CDR1 LGHDT, CDR2 YNNKEL (reference sequence). The genes are TRBV3-1 and TRBJ1-1; TCRdb calls TRBD1, which cannot be checked without DNA. The source is a human donor in good health. Some clones in this sample may be carry-over from other donors' samples. The sequencing sample was made of naive CXCR3+ CD8+ T cells from blood. Subset reported: CD45RO-CCR7+CD27+CD95- naive CD8+ T cells expressing CXCR3 (TNR3+). CDR3 in amino acids: CASSQDGDRGWTEAFF.